This entry is about one TCR beta chain. Its cognate antigen is unknown. The sample is drawn from a study of lymphopenia after photon versus proton radiotherapy. Profiled with immunoSEQ multiplex PCR; TCRdb holds only in-frame clones, not every one. The sample includes around 70,000 clones, less than 95% of them seen just once. Trimming shortened V by 1 base and J by 8 bases, and 16 bases separated the two germline ends. This CDR3 is built from 15 residues. CDR1 and CDR2 from the germline V gene are SGHNT and YYREEE (reference sequence). Study-wide results and caveats: Relative stability marked proton patients; photon patients lost diversity and naive cells. Post-nadir diversity loss with photons came from oligoclonal expansion, particularly CD8+ Temra cells.

This sample comprised peripheral blood, obtained from a patient treated with photon-based radiotherapy. The chain carries TRBV5-4 and TRBJ2-1; D is unresolved. The sequence was obtained from a woman aged 40 to 50 with cholangiocarcinoma. The DNA for the CDR3 is TGTGCCAGCAGCTTGCCCGGGCCGCGCTCGGATGAGCAGTTCTTC. This encodes CASSLPGPRSDEQFF.